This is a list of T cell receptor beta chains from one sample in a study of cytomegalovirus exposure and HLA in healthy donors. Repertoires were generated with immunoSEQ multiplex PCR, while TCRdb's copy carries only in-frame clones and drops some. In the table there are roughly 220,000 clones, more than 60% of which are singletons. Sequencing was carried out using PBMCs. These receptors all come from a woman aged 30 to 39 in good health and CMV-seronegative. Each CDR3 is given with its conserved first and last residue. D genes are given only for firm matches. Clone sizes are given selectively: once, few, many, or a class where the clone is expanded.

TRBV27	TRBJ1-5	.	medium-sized	CASRFRGQPQHF	TGTGCCAGCAGGTTCCGGGGGCAGCCCCAGCATTTT
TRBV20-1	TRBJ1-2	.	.	CSAPETYGYTF	TGCAGTGCCCCAGAAACCTATGGCTACACCTTC
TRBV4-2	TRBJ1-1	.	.	CASSQVGQIGTEAFF	TGTGCCAGCAGCCAAGTAGGACAGATTGGCACTGAAGCTTTCTTT
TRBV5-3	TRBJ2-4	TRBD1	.	CARSFRGQDKNIQYF	TGTGCCAGAAGCTTCAGGGGGCAAGACAAGAACATTCAGTACTTC
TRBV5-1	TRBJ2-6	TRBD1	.	CASSVQGDVGSGANVLTF	TGCGCCAGCAGCGTACAGGGGGACGTAGGCTCTGGGGCCAACGTCCTGACTTTC
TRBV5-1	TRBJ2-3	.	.	CASKGGEVSTDTQYF	TGCGCCAGCAAAGGCGGGGAGGTTAGCACAGATACGCAGTATTTT
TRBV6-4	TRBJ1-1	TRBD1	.	CASSDSDRGTEAFF	TGTGCCAGCAGTGACTCGGACAGGGGCACTGAAGCTTTCTTT
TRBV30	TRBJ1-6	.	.	CAWTLSGVNSPLHF	TGTGCCTGGACCTTATCAGGGGTAAATTCACCCCTCCACTTT
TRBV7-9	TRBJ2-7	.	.	CASSFPGTEQYF	TGTGCCAGCAGCTTCCCGGGGACAGAGCAGTACTTC
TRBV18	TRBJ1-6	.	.	CASSPTGSNSPLHF	TGTGCCAGCTCACCAACAGGGTCGAATTCACCCCTCCACTTT
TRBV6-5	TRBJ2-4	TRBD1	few	CASSYLGTEYF	TGTGCCAGCAGTTACCTCGGGACAGAGTACTTC
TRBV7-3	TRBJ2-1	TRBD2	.	CASSPASGGNYNEQFF	TGTGCCAGCAGCCCTGCTAGCGGGGGGAATTACAATGAGCAGTTCTTC
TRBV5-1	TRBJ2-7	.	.	CASSSQSYEQYF	TGCGCCAGCAGCTCTCAGTCCTACGAGCAGTACTTC
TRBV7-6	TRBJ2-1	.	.	CASSLVQPGSSYNEQFF	TGTGCCAGCAGCTTAGTCCAACCCGGTAGCTCCTACAATGAGCAGTTCTTC
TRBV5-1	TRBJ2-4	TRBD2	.	CASSSLAGVDNIQYF	TGCGCCAGCAGCTCACTAGCGGGAGTGGATAACATTCAGTACTTC
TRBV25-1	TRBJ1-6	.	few	CASSAQGNSPLHF	TGTGCCAGCAGTGCTCAGGGGAATTCACCCCTCCACTTT
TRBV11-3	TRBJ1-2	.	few	CASSSSANYGYTF	TGTGCCAGCAGCTCCTCGGCTAACTATGGCTACACCTTC
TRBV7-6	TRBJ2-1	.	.	CASSYRRGEQFF	TGTGCCAGCAGTTACCGGCGAGGGGAGCAGTTCTTC
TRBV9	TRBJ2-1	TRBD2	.	CASSVELAGGQYNEQFF	TGTGCCAGCAGCGTAGAGCTAGCGGGGGGCCAATACAATGAGCAGTTCTTC
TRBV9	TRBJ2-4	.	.	CASSVEQGANIQYF	TGTGCCAGCAGCGTAGAACAGGGCGCCAACATTCAGTACTTC
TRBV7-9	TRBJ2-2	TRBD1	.	CASSPGQGRNTGELFF	TGTGCCAGCAGCCCCGGACAGGGGAGGAACACCGGGGAGCTGTTTTTT
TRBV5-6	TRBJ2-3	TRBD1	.	CASSLGQGATMTQYF	TGTGCCAGCAGCTTAGGACAGGGGGCCACCATGACGCAGTATTTT
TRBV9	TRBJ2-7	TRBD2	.	CASSGSGGALWEQYF	TGTGCCAGCAGCGGTAGCGGGGGGGCTCTCTGGGAGCAGTACTTC
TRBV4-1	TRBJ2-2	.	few	CASSQSGELFF	TGCGCCAGCAGCCAATCGGGGGAGCTGTTTTTT
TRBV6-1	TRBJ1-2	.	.	CASSRVYGYTF	TGTGCCAGCAGCAGGGTCTATGGCTACACCTTC
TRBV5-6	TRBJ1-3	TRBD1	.	CASSFTDRGAGNTIYF	TGTGCCAGCAGCTTTACGGACAGGGGGGCTGGAAACACCATATATTTT
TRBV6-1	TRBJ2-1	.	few	CASSSGSYNEQFF	TGTGCCAGCAGTTCGGGTTCCTACAATGAGCAGTTCTTC
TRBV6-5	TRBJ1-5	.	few	CASSLAGHF	TGTGCCAGCAGCCTGGCAGGGCATTTT
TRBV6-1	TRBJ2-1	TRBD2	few	CASSEKAGGANEQFF	TGTGCCAGCAGTGAAAAAGCGGGGGGCGCCAATGAGCAGTTCTTC
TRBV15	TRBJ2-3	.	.	CATSSRDSSTDTQYF	TGTGCCACCAGCTCCCGGGACTCGAGCACAGATACGCAGTATTTT
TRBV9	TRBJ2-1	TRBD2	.	CASSGGGNSYNEQFF	TGTGCCAGCAGCGGGGGGGGAAACTCCTACAATGAGCAGTTCTTC
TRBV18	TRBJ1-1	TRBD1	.	CASSPGQGGTEAFF	TGTGCCAGCTCACCAGGACAGGGGGGAACTGAAGCTTTCTTT
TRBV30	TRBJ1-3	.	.	CAWRGGPGNTIYF	TGTGCCTGGAGGGGGGGTCCAGGAAACACCATATATTTT
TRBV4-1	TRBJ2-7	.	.	CASSSTQGTEQYF	TGCGCCAGCAGCTCGACACAGGGTACCGAGCAGTACTTC
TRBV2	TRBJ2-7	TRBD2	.	CASTKRPGGPTSSYEQYF	TGTGCCAGCACGAAACGGCCGGGAGGCCCTACCTCCTCCTACGAGCAGTACTTC
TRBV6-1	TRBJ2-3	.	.	CASSEAPRRYF	TGTGCCAGCAGTGAAGCCCCGAGGCGGTATTTT
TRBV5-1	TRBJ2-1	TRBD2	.	CASSYIAGSSYNEQFF	TGCGCCAGCAGCTACATAGCGGGGAGTTCCTACAATGAGCAGTTCTTC
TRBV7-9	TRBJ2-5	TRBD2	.	CASSTRTSGRIQAQYF	TGTGCCAGCAGCACCCGGACTAGCGGGAGAATCCAGGCCCAGTACTTC
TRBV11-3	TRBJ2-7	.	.	CASSPGTLGYEQYF	TGTGCCAGCAGCCCCGGGACTTTAGGCTACGAGCAGTACTTC
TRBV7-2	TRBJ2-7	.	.	CASSFGQTYEQYF	TGTGCCAGCAGCTTCGGACAGACCTACGAGCAGTACTTC
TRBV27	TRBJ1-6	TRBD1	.	CASSPARPGQGNSPLHF	TGTGCCAGCAGTCCAGCCCGCCCGGGACAGGGAAATTCACCCCTCCACTTT
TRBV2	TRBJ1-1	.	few	CASKLFSDEAFF	TGTGCCAGCAAATTGTTCAGCGACGAAGCTTTCTTT
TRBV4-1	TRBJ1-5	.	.	CASSQDEVTSYTYQPQHF	TGCGCCAGCAGCCAAGATGAGGTAACGTCATATACATATCAGCCCCAGCATTTT
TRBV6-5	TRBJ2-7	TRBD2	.	CASSRLAGHYEQYF	TGTGCCAGCAGTCGACTAGCGGGACACTACGAGCAGTACTTC
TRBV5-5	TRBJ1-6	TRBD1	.	CASSLGGTGNSPLHF	TGTGCCAGCAGCTTGGGTGGGACAGGGAATTCACCCCTCCACTTT
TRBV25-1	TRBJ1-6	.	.	CASSEQNSRIALHF	TGTGCCAGCAGTGAACAGAACAGCCGGATCGCCCTCCACTTT
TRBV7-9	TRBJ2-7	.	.	CSSSRGSSYEQYF	TGTTCCAGCAGCCGAGGTAGTTCCTACGAGCAGTACTTC
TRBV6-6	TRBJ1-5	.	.	CASSPGAPQHF	TGTGCCAGCAGTCCAGGTGCGCCCCAGCATTTT
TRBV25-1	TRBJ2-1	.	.	CASFSMGGVEQFF	TGTGCCAGCTTCTCGATGGGGGGAGTGGAGCAGTTCTTC
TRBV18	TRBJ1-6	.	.	CASSPRRSFLGRPLHF	TGTGCCAGCTCACCACGACGTAGCTTTTTGGGGCGACCCCTCCACTTT
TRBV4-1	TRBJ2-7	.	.	CASSQIPPTEQYF	TGCGCCAGCAGCCAAATTCCTCCTACCGAGCAGTACTTC
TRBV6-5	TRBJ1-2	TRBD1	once	CASTPGTGYGYTF	TGTGCCAGCACCCCCGGGACAGGGTATGGCTACACCTTC
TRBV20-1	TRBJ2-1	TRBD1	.	CSAKQGSEQFF	TGCAGTGCTAAACAGGGGTCTGAGCAGTTCTTC
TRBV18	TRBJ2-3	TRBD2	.	CASSPALPGLAGGPEDTQYF	TGTGCCAGCTCACCGGCTTTACCGGGACTAGCGGGAGGGCCCGAAGATACGCAGTATTTT
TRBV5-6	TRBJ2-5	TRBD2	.	CASSLRRSGIGPQETQYF	TGTGCCAGCAGCCTTCGCAGGAGCGGGATCGGGCCTCAAGAGACCCAGTACTTC
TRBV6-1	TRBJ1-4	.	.	CASSEDSSATNEKLFF	TGTGCCAGCAGTGAAGACTCGTCCGCAACTAATGAAAAACTGTTTTTT
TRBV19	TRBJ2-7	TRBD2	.	CASSPSAGGSSYEQYF	TGTGCCAGTAGTCCTTCAGCGGGGGGGAGCTCCTACGAGCAGTACTTC
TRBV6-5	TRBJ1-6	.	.	CATRQDTGNSPLHF	TGTGCCACCCGCCAGGATACGGGGAATTCACCCCTCCACTTT
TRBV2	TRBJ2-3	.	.	CASSGTREAIWGTDTQYF	TGTGCCAGCAGTGGGACAAGGGAGGCGATCTGGGGCACAGATACGCAGTATTTT